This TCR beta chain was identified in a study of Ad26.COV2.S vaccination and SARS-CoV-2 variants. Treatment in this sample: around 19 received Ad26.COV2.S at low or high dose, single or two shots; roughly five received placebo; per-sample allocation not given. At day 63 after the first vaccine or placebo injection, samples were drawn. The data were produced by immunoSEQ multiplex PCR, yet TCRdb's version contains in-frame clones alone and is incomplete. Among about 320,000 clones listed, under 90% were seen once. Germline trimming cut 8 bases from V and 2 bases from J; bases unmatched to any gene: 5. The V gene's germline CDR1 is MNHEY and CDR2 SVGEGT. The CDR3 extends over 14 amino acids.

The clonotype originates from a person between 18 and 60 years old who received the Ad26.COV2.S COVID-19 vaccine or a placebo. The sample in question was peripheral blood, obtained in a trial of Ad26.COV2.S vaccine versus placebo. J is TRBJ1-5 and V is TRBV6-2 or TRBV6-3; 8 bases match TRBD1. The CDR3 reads CASGQGQGNQPQHF. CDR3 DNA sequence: TGTGCCAGCGGCCAGGGACAGGGCAATCAGCCCCAGCATTTT.